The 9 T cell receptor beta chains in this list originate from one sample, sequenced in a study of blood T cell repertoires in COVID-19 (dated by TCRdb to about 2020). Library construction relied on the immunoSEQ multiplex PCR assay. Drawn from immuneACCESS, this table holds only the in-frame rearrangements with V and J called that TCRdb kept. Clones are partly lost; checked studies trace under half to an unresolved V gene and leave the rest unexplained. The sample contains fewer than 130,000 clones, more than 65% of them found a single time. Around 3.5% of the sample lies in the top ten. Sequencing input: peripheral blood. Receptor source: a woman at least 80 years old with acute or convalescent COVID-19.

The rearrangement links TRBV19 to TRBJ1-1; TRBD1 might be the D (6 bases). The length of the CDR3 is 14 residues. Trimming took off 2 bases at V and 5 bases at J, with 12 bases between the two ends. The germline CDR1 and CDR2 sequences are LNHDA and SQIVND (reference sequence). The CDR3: CASSITGGGTEAFF. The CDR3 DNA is TGTGCCAGTAGTATAACGGGGGGCGGGACTGAAGCTTTCTTT.

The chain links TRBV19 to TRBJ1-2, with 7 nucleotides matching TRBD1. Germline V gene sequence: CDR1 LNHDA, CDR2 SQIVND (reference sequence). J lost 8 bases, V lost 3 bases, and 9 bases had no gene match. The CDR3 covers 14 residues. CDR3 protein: CASSIGGQVGGYTF. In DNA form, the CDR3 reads TGTGCCAGTAGTATTGGCGGACAGGTGGGGGGCTACACCTTC.

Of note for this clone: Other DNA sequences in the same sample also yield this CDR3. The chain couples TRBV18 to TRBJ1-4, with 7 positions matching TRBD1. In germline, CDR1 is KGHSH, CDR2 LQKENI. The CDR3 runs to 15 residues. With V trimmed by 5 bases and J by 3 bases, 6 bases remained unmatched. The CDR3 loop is CASSSRQGSNEKLFF. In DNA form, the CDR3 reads TGTGCCAGCTCATCCCGACAGGGTTCTAATGAAAAACTGTTTTTT.

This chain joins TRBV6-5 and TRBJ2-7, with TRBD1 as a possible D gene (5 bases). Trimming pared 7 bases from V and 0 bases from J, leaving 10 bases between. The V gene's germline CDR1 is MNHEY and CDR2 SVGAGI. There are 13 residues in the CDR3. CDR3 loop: CASIHRYSYEQYF. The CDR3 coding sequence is TGTGCCAGCATCCACAGGTACTCCTACGAGCAGTACTTC.

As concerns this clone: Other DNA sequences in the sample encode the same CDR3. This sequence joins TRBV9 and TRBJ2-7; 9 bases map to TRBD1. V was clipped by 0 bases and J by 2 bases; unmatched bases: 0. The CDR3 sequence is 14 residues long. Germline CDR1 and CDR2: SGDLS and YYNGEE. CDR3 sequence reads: CASSVGQGAYEQYF. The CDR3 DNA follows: TGTGCCAGCAGCGTAGGACAGGGGGCCTACGAGCAGTACTTC.

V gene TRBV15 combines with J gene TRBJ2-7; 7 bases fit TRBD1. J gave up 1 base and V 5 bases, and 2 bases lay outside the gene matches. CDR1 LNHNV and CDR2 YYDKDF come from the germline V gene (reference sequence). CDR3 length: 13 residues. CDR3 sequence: CATSSDRSYEQYF. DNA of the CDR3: TGTGCCACCAGCTCGGACAGGTCCTACGAGCAGTACTTC.

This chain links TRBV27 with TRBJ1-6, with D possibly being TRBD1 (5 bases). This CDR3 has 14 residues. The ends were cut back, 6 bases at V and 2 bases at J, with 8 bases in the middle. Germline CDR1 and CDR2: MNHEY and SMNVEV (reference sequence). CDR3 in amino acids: CASRQGPYNSPLHF. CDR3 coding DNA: TGTGCCAGCAGGCAGGGCCCCTATAATTCACCCCTCCACTTT.

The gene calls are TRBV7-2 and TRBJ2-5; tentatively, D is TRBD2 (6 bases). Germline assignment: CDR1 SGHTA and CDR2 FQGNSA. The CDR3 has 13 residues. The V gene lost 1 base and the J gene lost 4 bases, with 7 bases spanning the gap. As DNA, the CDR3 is TGTGCCAGCAGCTTAGTCGGGGGAGAGACCCAGTACTTC. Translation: CASSLVGGETQYF.

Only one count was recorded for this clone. CDR3 region: CASRGLGGTGELFF. The CDR3 DNA sequence: TGTGCCAGCCGGGGACTAGGGGGCACCGGGGAGCTGTTTTTT. The chain employs TRBV2 and TRBJ2-2; 8 nucleotides align to TRBD2. The CDR3 totals 14 residues. Per the germline V gene, CDR1 is SNHLY and CDR2 is FYNNEI. V shed 8 bases and J 4 bases; nucleotides not matched to a gene: 6.